Listed below are T cell receptor beta chains from one sample, sequenced in a study of blood T cell repertoires in COVID-19. The protocol was immunoSEQ multiplex PCR, while the TCRdb copy is restricted to in-frame clones and leaves out a portion. The sample lists over 45,000 clones, 80% to 85% seen once, with roughly three fifths in the top ten. Sequencing was performed on peripheral blood. The receptors were sampled from a man between 70 and 80 years old with acute or convalescent COVID-19. Each CDR3 is given with its conserved first and last residue. A D gene is named only where the DNA matches it firmly. A clone size is listed for some rows: how often the clone was seen (once, few, many), or a class if it is expanded.

D gene	V gene	J gene	clone size	CDR3 DNA	CDR3 protein
TRBD1	TRBV2	TRBJ1-2	NA	TGTGCCAGCAGGTCGCAACAGGGGACGTATGGCTACACCTTC	CASRSQQGTYGYTF
TRBD1	TRBV2	TRBJ1-6	NA	TGTGCCAGCGGGACAGGGAAGGGCTCCTATAATTCACCCCTCCACTTT	CASGTGKGSYNSPLHF
NA	TRBV4-1	TRBJ2-7	few	TGCGCCAGCAGCCAAGAAGATAGACAGAACTACGAGCAGTACTTC	CASSQEDRQNYEQYF
NA	TRBV28	TRBJ1-5	NA	TGTGCCAGCAGAAATACCGGGACTGCCGGTCAGCCCCAGCATTTT	CASRNTGTAGQPQHF
TRBD2	TRBV10-2	TRBJ2-1	NA	TGCGCCACCTTAGGAACTAGCGGGGGAGCTGAGCAGTTCTTC	CATLGTSGGAEQFF
NA	TRBV3-1/TRBV3-2	TRBJ2-4	NA	TGTGCCAGCAGCCTGAGAGAGAACATTCAGTACTTC	CASSLRENIQYF
NA	TRBV9	TRBJ1-2	NA	TGTGCCAGCAGTGGACAGAACTATGGCTACACCTTC	CASSGQNYGYTF
TRBD1	TRBV27	TRBJ2-7	NA	TGTGCCAGCAGCCCGACAGGGTACTACGAGCAGTACTTC	CASSPTGYYEQYF
NA	TRBV2	TRBJ2-1	once	TGTGCCAGCAATGGGGGGAGCTCCTACAATGAGCAGTTCTTC	CASNGGSSYNEQFF
NA	TRBV16	TRBJ1-5	NA	TGTGCCAGCAGCCTTGTCGGCACAGGGAATAGCAATCAGCCCCAGCATTTT	CASSLVGTGNSNQPQHF
TRBD2	TRBV4-2	TRBJ2-1	NA	TGTGCCAGCAGCTCACATAGCGGGAGCTCCTACAATGAGCAGTTCTTC	CASSSHSGSSYNEQFF
TRBD2	TRBV7-3	TRBJ2-5	NA	TGTGCCAGCAGCTCCGGGGGGGCAGATCAAGAGACCCAGTACTTC	CASSSGGADQETQYF
TRBD1	TRBV15	TRBJ1-2	NA	TGTGCCACCAGCAGAGTAGTAACAGGGGGGTCCTATGGCTACACCTTC	CATSRVVTGGSYGYTF
NA	TRBV19	TRBJ1-5	NA	TGTGCCAGTAGTATAGGGGGAGGGGGGCCCAATCAGCCCCAGCATTTT	CASSIGGGGPNQPQHF